The 26 T cell receptor beta chains listed next were all sequenced from one sample in a study of shared clonotypes between healthy human individuals. Repertoires were generated with immunoSEQ multiplex PCR, while TCRdb's copy carries only in-frame clones and drops some. The repertoire includes 200,000 to 250,000 clones, over 60% of them detected once, and 11% sits in the top ten. The sample taken for sequencing was memory CD4+ T cells sorted from blood. Sample subset: CD45RA-negative fraction. These receptor sequences come from a man younger than 40 in good health.

The rearrangement uses TRBV30 and TRBJ2-3; 8 bases map to TRBD2. The V and J ends lost 5 bases and 6 bases, in that order; junction bases with no gene match: 7. The CDR3 contains 13 residues. Germline assignment: CDR1 GTSNPN and CDR2 SVGIG (reference sequence). CDR3 DNA: TGTGCCTGGGAAGCGGGAGAGGGGGATACGCAGTATTTT. Protein sequence: CAWEAGEGDTQYF.

The chain uses TRBV5-4 and TRBJ2-3; TRBD2 might be the D (5 bases). Germline V gene data show CDR1 as SGHNT and CDR2 as YYREEE (reference sequence). Deletions cut 4 bases from V and 0 bases from J, with 12 bases between. The CDR3 is 15 amino acids. CDR3 in DNA: TGTGCCAGCAGCACCCGGGGTTCTAGCACAGATACGCAGTATTTT. It is translated as CASSTRGSSTDTQYF.

The chain employs TRBV11-2 and TRBJ2-1, with TRBD1 matching 9 bases. CDR1 and CDR2 (germline): SGHAT, FQNNGV. This CDR3 spans 16 amino acids. With V trimmed by 4 bases and J by 6 bases, 10 bases remained unmatched. The CDR3 protein is CASSSLDRGVSNEQFF. CDR3 bases: TGTGCCAGCAGCTCACTCGACAGGGGGGTCTCCAATGAGCAGTTCTTC.

V is TRBV5-5 and J is TRBJ1-1; the D is unclear. The CDR3 contains 14 residues. Trimming removed 0 bases from V and 1 base from J, with 7 bases in between. Germline CDR1 is SGHKS and CDR2 is YYEKEE (reference sequence). DNA of the CDR3: TGTGCCAGCAGCTTGGGACCTTCGAACACTGAAGCTTTCTTT. Amino acids: CASSLGPSNTEAFF. Combining the CDR3 with reference TRBV5-5 and TRBJ1-1 gives the whole variable domain DAGVTQSPTHLIKTRGQQVTLRCSPISGHKSVSWYQQVLGQGPQFIFQYYEKEERGRGNFPDRFSARQFPNYSSELNVNALLLGDSALYLCASSLGPSNTEAFFGQGTRLTVV.

The genes are TRBV7-8 and TRBJ1-3; D remains ambiguous. V shed 2 bases and J shed 0 bases, with 5 bases lying between them. The V gene's germline CDR1 is SGHVS and CDR2 FQNEAQ. This CDR3 has 14 amino acids. The CDR3 reads CASSLSYSGNTIYF. The CDR3 DNA is TGTGCCAGCAGCTTATCTTACTCTGGAAACACCATATATTTT.

In this sample, this clone turned up once. This rearrangement joins TRBV7-9 to TRBJ2-7; 8 bases match TRBD1. The CDR3 sequence is 14 residues long. J gave up 6 bases and V 3 bases, and 7 bases lay outside the gene matches. CDR1 is SEHNR, CDR2 FQNEAQ, per germline (reference sequence). The CDR3 loop is CASSLDRARGEQYF. Written as DNA, the CDR3 is TGTGCCAGCAGCTTGGACAGGGCTAGGGGCGAGCAGTACTTC.

The rearrangement uses TRBV28 and TRBJ1-2; D is unresolved. Trimming removed 3 bases from V and 7 bases from J, with 12 bases in between. This CDR3 comprises 13 residues. CDR1 is MDHEN and CDR2 is SYDVKM in the germline V gene. The CDR3: CASSLTPRGGYTF. In nucleotides, the CDR3 is TGTGCCAGCAGTTTGACCCCCCGGGGTGGCTACACCTTC.

The V call is TRBV27, the J call TRBJ1-1, with TRBD1 as a possible D gene (6 bases). Trimming stripped 3 bases from V and 1 base from J, with 9 bases between. The CDR3 has 14 residues. CDR1 and CDR2 (germline): MNHEY, SMNVEV (reference sequence). The CDR3 spells CASSFSGANTEAFF. The CDR3 region has the DNA TGTGCCAGCAGTTTTTCAGGGGCGAACACTGAAGCTTTCTTT.

This clone was seen a few times. This chain connects TRBV18 to TRBJ2-1; the D is unclear. The CDR3 length is 16 residues. V lost 1 base to trimming and J lost 8 bases, with 18 bases between them. Germline loops: CDR1 KGHSH, CDR2 LQKENI. The CDR3 loop reads CASSPLGPGPIDEQFF. CDR3 nucleotide sequence: TGTGCCAGCTCACCACTCGGGCCGGGTCCCATCGATGAGCAGTTCTTC.

The chain recombines TRBV9 with TRBJ2-7; 7 nucleotides line up with TRBD2. CDR1 and CDR2 (germline): SGDLS, YYNGEE. CDR3 length equals 15 residues. With V trimmed by 2 bases and J by 6 bases, 11 bases remained unmatched. This CDR3 reads CASSVAGAWEGEQYF. In DNA form, the CDR3 reads TGTGCCAGCAGCGTTGCCGGCGCATGGGAGGGCGAGCAGTACTTC.

The chain joins TRBV7-2 to TRBJ1-1, with TRBD1 matching 7 bases. J lost 0 bases, V lost 6 bases, and 4 bases had no gene match. The CDR3 consists of 14 residues. CDR1 is SGHTA and CDR2 is FQGNSA in the germline V gene. CDR3 bases: TGTGCCAGCAGTCGGGACAGATTGAACACTGAAGCTTTCTTT. Its protein product is CASSRDRLNTEAFF. Supplemented by reference TRBV7-2 and TRBJ1-1, the full variable domain reads GAGVSQSPSNKVTEKGKDVELRCDPISGHTALYWYRQSLGQGLEFLIYFQGNSAPDKSGLPSDRFSAERTGGSVSTLTIQRTQQEDSAVYLCASSRDRLNTEAFFGQGTRLTVV.

The J gene is TRBJ2-7, the V gene TRBV7-9; TRBD1 aligns across 8 bases. CDR3 length: 15 residues. After removal of 0 bases from V and 0 bases from J, the junction contained 1 base not matched to a gene. Germline CDR1 reads SEHNR; CDR2 reads FQNEAQ (reference sequence). This chain's CDR3 is CASSLADRGSYEQYF. CDR3 DNA sequence: TGTGCCAGCAGCTTAGCCGACAGGGGCTCCTACGAGCAGTACTTC. Complete variable domain (other parts from reference TRBV7-9 and TRBJ2-7): DTGVSQNPRHKITKRGQNVTFRCDPISEHNRLYWYRQTLGQGPEFLTYFQNEAQLEKSRLLSDRFSAERPKGSFSTLEIQRTEQGDSAMYLCASSLADRGSYEQYFGPGTRLTVT.

The genes are TRBV4-3 and TRBJ1-2, with D hard to call. In germline, CDR1 is LGHNA, CDR2 YSLEER. V lost 2 bases, J lost 8 bases, and 15 bases lay in between. The CDR3 has 14 residues. As DNA, the CDR3 is TGCGCCAGCAGCCAACTTCTCGGGTTTGAGGGCTACACCTTC. Its translation: CASSQLLGFEGYTF.

The chain links TRBV29-1 to TRBJ2-3; no reliable D call. The CDR3 consists of 14 residues. Germline V gene sequence: CDR1 SQVTM, CDR2 ANQGSEA. The ends were cut back, 2 bases at V and 0 bases at J, with 9 bases in the middle. The CDR3 coding sequence is TGCAGCGTTGAAAAGGGCGCTAGCACAGATACGCAGTATTTT. The encoded protein is CSVEKGASTDTQYF.

The V and J genes are TRBV4-3 and TRBJ1-3; TRBD1 agrees at 9 bases. J gave up 0 bases and V 0 bases, and 3 bases lay outside the gene matches. The CDR3 loop spans 17 amino acids. Germline V gene lookup returns CDR1 LGHNA and CDR2 YSLEER. This CDR3 reads CASSQDMGQGSGNTIYF. For the CDR3, the DNA is TGCGCCAGCAGCCAAGATATGGGACAGGGCTCTGGAAACACCATATATTTT.

The rearrangement uses TRBV28 and TRBJ1-2; perhaps TRBD1 as D (5 bases). This CDR3 comprises 13 residues. Trimming stripped 8 bases from V and 8 bases from J, with 18 bases between. Germline CDR1 and CDR2: MDHEN and SYDVKM. The CDR3: CASQDSTGQGYTF. The CDR3 nucleotides read TGTGCCAGCCAAGATTCCACAGGTCAGGGCTACACCTTC.

The rearrangement uses TRBV4-1 and TRBJ2-3; 7 positions agree with TRBD1. The V segment lost 0 bases and the J segment 0 bases; nucleotides outside the gene matches: 6. This CDR3 comprises 17 residues. Looked up from germline, CDR1 is MGHRA and CDR2 is YSYEKL. The CDR3 sequence is CASSQDPWDRSTDTQYF. In DNA form, the CDR3 reads TGCGCCAGCAGCCAAGATCCGTGGGACAGAAGCACAGATACGCAGTATTTT.

This clone was seen a few times. This chain links TRBV10-3 with TRBJ2-1; no clear D gene. CDR3 length: 11 amino acids. Trimming took 7 bases from V and 2 from J, leaving 3 bases between them. Germline loops: CDR1 ENHRY, CDR2 SYGVKD. The CDR3 bases are TGTGCCATCAACGCCTACAATGAGCAGTTCTTC. Protein: CAINAYNEQFF.

This chain links TRBV5-1 with TRBJ2-3; no definite D call. Deletions cut 1 base from V and 3 bases from J, with 9 bases between. The CDR3 runs to 14 residues. In germline, CDR1 is SGHRS, CDR2 YFSETQ. In DNA form, the CDR3 reads TGCGCCAGCAGCTTGTACGAAGAGACAGATACGCAGTATTTT. Its translation is CASSLYEETDTQYF.

This rearrangement joins TRBV5-8 to TRBJ2-2; tentative D call: TRBD1 (6 bases). The CDR3 extends over 14 amino acids. Germline V gives CDR1 SGHTS, CDR2 YDEGEE. Trimming stripped 0 bases from V and 4 bases from J, with 7 bases between. The CDR3, as DNA: TGTGCCAGCAGCTTGGGACAGGTCACCGGGGAGCTGTTTTTT. Its protein product is CASSLGQVTGELFF. The full variable domain, in which reference TRBV5-8 and TRBJ2-2 provide the parts outside the CDR3, is EAGVTQSPTHLIKTRGQQATLRCSPISGHTSVYWYQQALGLGLQFLLWYDEGEERNRGNFPPRFSGRQFPNYSSELNVNALELEDSALYLCASSLGQVTGELFFGEGSRLTVL.

The genes are TRBV5-1 and TRBJ2-1; 9 bases line up with TRBD2. The ends lost 4 bases at V and 4 bases at J; junction bases unmatched: 6. CDR1 and CDR2 from the germline V gene are SGHRS and YFSETQ. The CDR3 extends over 15 amino acids. The CDR3 nucleotides read TGCGCCAGCAGCCAGTCCCTAGCGGGGTACAATGAGCAGTTCTTC. Protein: CASSQSLAGYNEQFF.

The J gene is TRBJ2-3, the V gene TRBV29-1; a possible D gene is TRBD2 (6 bases). Looked up from germline, CDR1 is SQVTM and CDR2 is ANQGSEA. The CDR3 loop spans 15 amino acids. Trimming shortened V by 8 bases and J by 1 base, and 19 bases separated the two germline ends. In nucleotides, the CDR3 is TGCAGCTCAACGTCCGGGACTCATCGCACAGATACGCAGTATTTT. Its translation: CSSTSGTHRTDTQYF.

This clone has more than one count but fewer than ten. The chain uses TRBV10-3 and TRBJ1-3, with D tentatively TRBD1 (6 bases). Germline V gene lookup returns CDR1 ENHRY and CDR2 SYGVKD. This CDR3 has 15 amino acids. Trimming left V 6 bases short and J 0 bases short, with 12 bases between. The DNA for the CDR3 is TGTGCCATCAGCCAGGGGAGCTCCTCTGGAAACACCATATATTTT. Protein: CAISQGSSSGNTIYF.

The chain links TRBV4-3 to TRBJ2-7; D uncertain. Trimming removed 3 bases from V and 4 bases from J, with 16 bases in between. Germline CDR1 LGHNA, CDR2 YSLEER. This CDR3 is 15 amino acids long. CDR3 loop: CASSQAAGSFYEQYF. The CDR3 nucleotides read TGCGCCAGCAGCCAGGCAGCAGGTTCCTTTTACGAGCAGTACTTC.

This clone was seen at least ten times. V and J are TRBV28 and TRBJ1-2, with D perhaps TRBD1 (6 bases). The ends were cut back, 6 bases at V and 6 bases at J, with 11 bases in the middle. Germline CDR1 and CDR2: MDHEN and SYDVKM. The CDR3 is 12 residues long. The CDR3 spells CASSNHRDGYTF. CDR3 bases: TGTGCCAGCAGCAACCACAGGGATGGCTACACCTTC.

This clone was counted a single time. The chain employs TRBV4-3 and TRBJ1-4, with D possibly TRBD1 on 5 matching bases. The V end lost 0 bases, the J end lost 7 bases, and 12 bases lay between the germline ends. This CDR3 is built from 15 residues. CDR1 is LGHNA, CDR2 YSLEER, per germline. The CDR3 DNA follows: TGCGCCAGCAGCCAAGATTCGGGTGGGGGTGAAAAACTGTTTTTT. Translation: CASSQDSGGGEKLFF.